The present T cell receptor (beta chain) was sequenced within a study of CD8+CD57+ T cells in acquired aplastic anemia (dated by TCRdb to between 2017 and 2018). For context, the study as a whole: DNA extracted from sorted CD4+ and CD8+ cells had a mean of about 3.3 ug, with a range of about 0.18 to 27.4 ug. CD8+CD57+ expansion was defined as a frequency above the mean frequency observed in healthy subjects. Study-wide findings and limitations: Between patients and healthy controls, no significant difference in CD8+ Simpson's diversity was found (P=0.060). Around 30 CD8+ CDR3 sequences were shared between patients and controls but appeared highly expressed in patients and within their immunodominant clones.

Patients chosen for sequencing had shown expansion of CD8+CD57+ cells by flow cytometry. Every patient had severe acquired aplastic anemia, diagnosed using the International Study of Aplastic Anemia and Agranulocytosis and Camitta criteria. Patients had received no therapy at the time of blood sampling. In the study, sorted CD4+ and CD8+ blood T cells from patients with severe aplastic anemia and from healthy subjects underwent deep sequencing of TCR repertoires. In the USA, patient enrollment took place under clinicaltrials.gov protocols 00001620, 01623167, 00001397, 00071045, 00081523 and 00961064. Ficoll-Paque density gradient centrifugation was used to isolate peripheral blood mononuclear cells. Before DNA extraction, CD4+ and CD8+ T cells were sorted with FACS or magnetic beads. CDR1 and CDR2 were assigned from the germline V gene as LGHNA and YNFKEQ. Including cysteine and phenylalanine, the CDR3 has 16 amino acids. The entry retains the CDR3 DNA only, 48 bases that are in frame from base 1. Trimming takes 0 bases off V and 2 bases off J; junction bases not matched to a gene: 3.

TCR beta VDJ combination and CDR3 sequence profiling used genomic DNA as the template. TCR repertoire sequencing was run on an Illumina HiSeq 2000. Regarding the original processing steps: TRBV/TRBJ rearrangement plots, CDR3 size and DJ length profiles, and Simpson's diversity index were used to assess repertoires. The most abundant DNA sequence in the deep sequencing data was taken as the immunodominant clone. CDR3 amino acid sequences were checked for sharing between subjects and were compared against published repertoires and the VDJdb database. TCRdb reprocessed the public reads (quality trimming at Q25 with fastp, clone calling with MiXCR) and kept in-frame beta chains. Merged by CDR3 protein, the rows form single entries marked with the most common genes and DNA. The V and J calls, along with clone size, are taken from TCRdb and not from the paper's own processing. This sample is represented by roughly 200,000 distinct CDR3 sequences; 63% of them were singletons. The ten largest clones capture approximately 46% of the sample.

With respect to this clonotype: Its antigen is not yet known. The input lacks base qualities; no much larger clone sits a single base away.

Sequenced input: sorted CD4+, CD8+, or CD8+CD57+ T cells (not recorded which) from PBMCs. The rearranged chain carries TRBV4-2 and TRBJ1-3; 8 middle bases align to TRBD1. This sequence originates from a human donor with aplastic anemia. The nucleotide sequence reads as follows: TGTGCCAGCAGCCAAGATGGCAGGGGGCCTGGAAACACCATATATTTT. This sequence encodes CASSQDGRGPGNTIYF.